Listed here are 4 T cell receptor beta chains from one sample, sequenced in a study of T cell responses to AZD1222 COVID-19 vaccine. Using immunoSEQ multiplex PCR, the repertoire was profiled, and TCRdb retains in-frame clones only, with some absent. The table shows some 130,000 clones, with about 93% occurring only once. The sequencing here drew on peripheral blood, taken 28 days after the second AZD1222 dose. The receptors were gathered from an adult who received the AZD1222 COVID-19 vaccine.

V gene TRBV12-5 combines with J gene TRBJ2-3; D is unclear. V shed 7 bases and J shed 4 bases, with 3 bases lying between them. The CDR3 sequence is 10 residues long. CDR1 LGHNT and CDR2 FRNRAP come from the germline V gene. CDR3 sequence (DNA): TGTGCTAGTGTATCAGATACGCAGTATTTT. This translates into CASVSDTQYF. The complete variable domain, with remaining parts taken from reference TRBV12-5 and TRBJ2-3, reads DARVTQTPRHKVTEMGQEVTMRCQPILGHNTVFWYRQTMMQGLELLAYFRNRAPLDDSGMPKDRFSAEMPDATLATLKIQPSEPRDSAVYFCASVSDTQYFGPGTRLTVL.

The chain recombines TRBV19 with TRBJ2-2; no clear D gene. Trimming shortened V by 7 bases and J by 0 bases, and 15 bases separated the two germline ends. Germline V gives CDR1 LNHDA, CDR2 SQIVND (reference sequence). The CDR3 is made up of 16 amino acids. In nucleotides, the CDR3 is TGTGCCAGTACCCTAAGGAGAGCGCCGAACACCGGGGAGCTGTTTTTT. Translating gives CASTLRRAPNTGELFF.

This clone was detected only once. CDR3 amino acids: CASSVGADAEAFF. DNA of the CDR3: TGTGCCAGCAGCGTAGGGGCTGACGCTGAAGCTTTCTTT. V is TRBV9 and J is TRBJ1-1; D not resolved. V shed 0 bases and J shed 6 bases, with 9 bases lying between them. Germline V CDR1 and CDR2: SGDLS, YYNGEE. The CDR3 runs 13 residues.

The V and J genes are TRBV9 and TRBJ2-1; unclear D gene. This CDR3 has 12 residues. Germline CDR1 and CDR2: SGDLS and YYNGEE. The V gene lost 3 bases and the J gene lost 6 bases, with 7 bases spanning the gap. DNA of the CDR3: TGTGCCAGCAGCGCCTGGGCCAATGAGCAGTTCTTC. Translating it yields CASSAWANEQFF.